The 15 T cell receptor beta chains below all came from one sample that was sequenced in a study of identical twins. TCRdb fed the 5' RACE reads into MiXCR, producing one record per CDR3 protein. The sample contains about 220,000 distinct CDR3 sequences, 7.5% of which appear only once. This same sample was also part of a study on yellow fever vaccine responses in identical twins.

Sequenced: memory (CD45RO+) T cells sorted from blood. These receptors were taken from a woman younger than 35 in good health.

This clonotype has just a few counts. The chain combines TRBV7-8 with TRBJ2-1; the match to TRBD2 covers 9 bases. There are 15 residues in the CDR3. CDR1 is SGHVS, CDR2 FQNEAQ, per germline. The trim removed 7 bases at V and 4 bases at J, leaving 8 bases unmatched. CDR3 nucleotide sequence: TGTGCCAGCATGCCGGCGGGGGGGCTGTACAATGAGCAGTTCTTC. It yields the protein CASMPAGGLYNEQFF.

Many counts were recorded for this clonotype. V is TRBV13 and J is TRBJ1-6; 7 bases map to TRBD1. The CDR3 has 13 amino acids. Unmatched junction bases numbered 3, after V lost 6 bases and J lost 7 bases. Germline CDR1 PRHDT, CDR2 FYEKMQ (reference sequence). DNA for the CDR3: TGTGCCAGCAGTATGGGACAGAATTCACCCCTCCACTTT. Translating gives CASSMGQNSPLHF. Full variable domain (rest looked up from reference TRBV13 and TRBJ1-6): AAGVIQSPRHLIKEKRETATLKCYPIPRHDTVYWYQQGPGQDPQFLISFYEKMQSDKGSIPDRFSAQQFSDYHSELNMSSLELGDSALYFCASSMGQNSPLHFGNGTRLTVT.

This clonotype was seen at least ten times. This rearrangement joins TRBV12-3 or TRBV12-4 to TRBJ1-5, with 8 positions matching TRBD1. This CDR3 comprises 16 residues. The V and J ends lost 6 bases and 0 bases, in that order; junction bases with no gene match: 7. CDR3 coding DNA: TGTGCCAGCAGCCGAGCGACAGGGGATAGCAATCAGCCCCAGCATTTT. This encodes CASSRATGDSNQPQHF.

V and J are TRBV3-1 and TRBJ2-7; TRBD2 agrees at 7 bases. Germline loops: CDR1 LGHDT, CDR2 YNNKEL (reference sequence). With V trimmed by 2 bases and J by 12 bases, 7 bases remained unmatched. The CDR3 has 12 amino acids. CDR3 loop: CASSQRERGWYF. CDR3 nucleotide sequence: TGTGCCAGCAGCCAAAGGGAGCGGGGCTGGTACTTC.

This clonotype was counted ten times or more. J is TRBJ2-3 and V is TRBV4-3, with a possible D match to TRBD2 (6 bases). The CDR3 covers 16 residues. Germline CDR1 reads LGHNA; CDR2 reads YSLEER. Between the trimmed V and J ends, which lost 4 bases and 2 bases, there was a span of 16 bases. The CDR3 sequence: CASSPEEGGHTDTQYF. The CDR3 bases are TGCGCCAGCAGCCCTGAGGAGGGAGGCCACACAGATACGCAGTATTTT.

This chain connects TRBV10-3 to TRBJ2-5, with 7 bases matching TRBD2. This CDR3 spans 15 amino acids. V lost 3 bases, J lost 5 bases, and 9 bases stayed unmatched. Germline V gene data show CDR1 as ENHRY and CDR2 as SYGVKD. The CDR3 DNA reads TGTGCCATCAGTGATCCTTCGGGAGGATGGGAGACCCAGTACTTC. Its translation is CAISDPSGGWETQYF.

This clonotype was counted many times. The chain employs TRBV12-3 or TRBV12-4 and TRBJ1-2, with a weak D call TRBD1 (5 bases). V was trimmed by 6 bases and J by 0 bases, leaving 14 bases between them. There are 15 residues in the CDR3. CDR3 sequence reads: CASSRRDGSNYGYTF. The CDR3 nucleotides are TGTGCCAGCAGCCGCCGGGACGGATCTAACTATGGCTACACCTTC.

This clonotype was seen only a few times. V and J are TRBV11-2 and TRBJ2-3, with TRBD2 identical over 10 bases. The V gene's germline CDR1 is SGHAT and CDR2 FQNNGV. V trimming: 2 bases; J trimming: 4 bases; junction bases outside the gene matches: 12. This CDR3 is built from 18 residues. CDR3 region: CASSLRGASSGGADTQYF. The CDR3 region has the DNA TGTGCCAGCAGCTTACGAGGCGCCTCTAGCGGGGGTGCAGATACGCAGTATTTT.

The V gene is TRBV5-1, the J gene TRBJ2-2; 9 nucleotides line up with TRBD2. CDR1 SGHRS and CDR2 YFSETQ come from the germline V gene. This CDR3 contains 15 residues. Losses at the gene ends were 5 bases for V and 1 base for J; bases not matched to a gene: 3. CDR3 bases: TGCGCCAGCAGATCTAGCGGGGTGAACACCGGGGAGCTGTTTTTT. Protein product: CASRSSGVNTGELFF.

This clonotype was detected ten times or more. This chain uses TRBV12-3 or TRBV12-4 with TRBJ2-1; perhaps TRBD1 as D (5 bases). The germline V and J ends were trimmed by 7 bases and 0 bases, with 10 bases remaining between them. The CDR3 totals 14 residues. CDR3 loop: CASTGISSYNEQFF. In DNA, the CDR3 is TGTGCCAGCACAGGGATAAGCTCCTACAATGAGCAGTTCTTC.

About this clonotype itself: This could be a read error, since a much larger clone is one nucleotide away. The CDR3 sequence is CASRHGLAETDTQYF. CDR3 nucleotides: TGTGCCAGCAGGCACGGACTAGCGGAGACAGATACGCAGTATTTT. The chain joins TRBV3-1 to TRBJ2-3; 10 nucleotides line up with TRBD2. V was pared by 6 bases and J by 3 bases, with 6 bases of the junction left unmatched. This CDR3 has 15 residues. The germline V gene encodes CDR1 LGHDT and CDR2 YNNKEL (reference sequence).

This clonotype has just a few counts. The CDR3: CASSAGLAGMNEQFF. In DNA, the CDR3 is TGTGCCAGCAGTGCGGGACTAGCGGGAATGAATGAGCAGTTCTTC. This sequence joins TRBV2 and TRBJ2-1, with 13 bases fitting TRBD2. Unmatched junction bases numbered 4, after V lost 4 bases and J lost 7 bases. This CDR3 spans 15 amino acids. Germline CDR1 is SNHLY and CDR2 is FYNNEI.

A few counts support this clonotype. The rearrangement joins TRBV6-2 or TRBV6-3 to TRBJ2-2; no definite D call. Looked up from germline, CDR1 is MNHEY and CDR2 is SVGEGT. V dropped 4 bases and J dropped 6 bases, with 3 bases sitting between them. The CDR3 loop spans 11 amino acids. CDR3: CASSSPGELFF. The CDR3 region has the DNA TGTGCCAGCAGTTCCCCCGGGGAGCTGTTTTTT.

This clonotype has ten or more counts. The chain has TRBV27 and TRBJ2-1; TRBD2 agrees at 8 bases. The CDR3 covers 16 residues. Germline values: CDR1 MNHEY, CDR2 SMNVEV (reference sequence). The V and J ends lost 5 bases and 9 bases, in that order; junction bases with no gene match: 15. This chain's CDR3 is CASSPRGSGRGGEQFF. CDR3 sequence (DNA): TGTGCCAGCAGTCCCAGGGGAAGCGGGAGAGGTGGTGAGCAGTTCTTC.

This clonotype was seen a handful of times. The rearrangement joins TRBV10-3 to TRBJ2-3; D gene unclear. Germline loops: CDR1 ENHRY, CDR2 SYGVKD. Trimming shortened V by 0 bases and J by 0 bases, and 13 bases separated the two germline ends. This CDR3 has 17 amino acids. CDR3 nucleotides: TGTGCCATCAGTGAGTCGAGGAACCGGTTTAGCACAGATACGCAGTATTTT. Its protein product is CAISESRNRFSTDTQYF.